This T cell receptor (beta chain) was found in a study of beta chain features in type 1 diabetes. Looking at the study overall: The samples had around 98 million sorted cells examined in all. Study-wide points: VDJ junctions from type 1 diabetes patients carried fewer insertions and larger deletions. Type 1 diabetes patients showed a moderate but significant shortening of TCRB CDR3s in all four CD4+ subsets. Patients showed naive, central memory and Treg TCRB repertoires that appeared more similar than those of healthy donors.

As regards this clone: Its antigen is unidentified.

Of the isolated RNA, all was reverse transcribed, and so the sequenced material was expressed TCRB transcripts. Measured with immunoSEQ multiplex PCR; TCRdb has only the in-frame clones, and not every one. The top ten clones hold around 0.028% of a sample with a few hundred thousand clones, around 21% of them seen once. Via CD45RO/CCR7/CD25/CD127/CD95/CD27, cells of the CD4+ naive, central memory, regulatory and stem cell-like memory subsets were sorted. CDR1 and CDR2 (germline): SGHNT, YYREEE (reference sequence). Between the trimmed V and J ends, which lost 0 bases and 5 bases, there was a span of 15 bases. The CDR3 runs 16 residues.

J is TRBJ2-4 and V is TRBV5-4, with a possible D match to TRBD2 (6 bases). Sequenced input: naive CD4+ T cells from blood. The TCR sequence derives from a woman aged 35 to 49 with type 1 diabetes. The CDR3 DNA reads as TGTGCCAGCAGCTTGGGATCTGGGAGGCTCCAAAACATTCAGTACTTC. It codes for CASSLGSGRLQNIQYF.